Listed below are T cell receptor beta chains from one sample, sequenced in a study of response to subunit inactivated influenza vaccine. TCRdb redid the calling of the RT-PCR reads with MiXCR, one entry per CDR3 protein. The sample holds roughly 540,000 distinct CDR3 sequences, roughly 25% seen once. The data were also submitted as part of a second study, on T cells expressing NK-cell markers.

The sample was CD4+ T cells sorted from PBMCs, taken about 11 days after vaccination. Every receptor here comes from a man over 45 who received an inactivated influenza vaccine. CDR3s include the opening cysteine and the closing phenylalanine or tryptophan. The D gene is left open where the match is weak. A row's size may be missing; if present it is once, few, many or a size class.

TRBJ2-3	TRBV10-3	NA	NA	TGTGCCATCAGTGTTGCAGGGGATAGTGGTACGCAGTATTTT	CAISVAGDSGTQYF
TRBJ2-2	TRBV18	NA	NA	TGTGCCAGCTCACCACAGGGTAGCACCGGGGAGCTGTTTTTT	CASSPQGSTGELFF
TRBJ2-2	TRBV27	few	TRBD1	TGTGCCAGCAGTCTCAAACCGGGACAGGGTTACACCGGGGAGCTGTTTTTT	CASSLKPGQGYTGELFF
TRBJ2-7	TRBV6-5	NA	NA	TGTGCCAGCAGTTACTCGGCAGGGATCTCCTACGAGCAGTACTTC	CASSYSAGISYEQYF
TRBJ2-2	TRBV7-7	few	NA	TGTGCCAGCAGCTTAGGGGACAACACCGGGGAGCTGTTTTTT	CASSLGDNTGELFF
TRBJ1-5	TRBV7-9	NA	NA	TGTGCCAGCAGTACACGATGGGCAGCAGCCCAGCATTTT	CASSTRWAAAQHF
TRBJ1-3	TRBV29-1	once	TRBD1	TGCAGCGTTCGGGACAGGGAAGCCTTATGCTCTGGAAACACCATATATTTT	CSVRDREALCSGNTIYF
TRBJ2-7	TRBV20-1	NA	TRBD2	TGCAGTGGTCAGACTAGCGTCTCCTACGAGCAGTACTTC	CSGQTSVSYEQYF
TRBJ1-2	TRBV5-1	many	NA	TGCGCCAGCAGCTTGGCAGGTCAAAACTATGGCTACACCTTC	CASSLAGQNYGYTF
TRBJ1-1	TRBV30	NA	TRBD1	TGTGCCAGGGACAGGGGAGAGACTGAAGCTTTCTTT	CARDRGETEAFF
TRBJ2-5	TRBV4-3	NA	NA	TGCGCCAGCAGCCAAGATTTGAGGGACGCTGAGACCCAGTACTTC	CASSQDLRDAETQYF
TRBJ2-2	TRBV7-7	many	NA	TGTGCTAGCAGCTCGGCGTGGAACACCGGGGAGCTGTTTTTT	CASSSAWNTGELFF
TRBJ1-1	TRBV3-1	NA	NA	TGTGCCAGCAGCCAAGTTATCCCGGTCGGCACTGAAGCTTTCTTT	CASSQVIPVGTEAFF
TRBJ2-3	TRBV29-1	few	NA	TGCAGCGTTGAAACCGGAGAGCAGTATTTT	CSVETGEQYF
TRBJ2-2	TRBV7-2	NA	NA	TGTGCCAGCAGTCTACAGCCTTGGGGTGATTCCGGGGAGCTGTTTTTT	CASSLQPWGDSGELFF
TRBJ2-1	TRBV6-2/TRBV6-3	NA	NA	TGTGCCAGTCGGGACTTCAGGGAGCAGTTCTTC	CASRDFREQFF